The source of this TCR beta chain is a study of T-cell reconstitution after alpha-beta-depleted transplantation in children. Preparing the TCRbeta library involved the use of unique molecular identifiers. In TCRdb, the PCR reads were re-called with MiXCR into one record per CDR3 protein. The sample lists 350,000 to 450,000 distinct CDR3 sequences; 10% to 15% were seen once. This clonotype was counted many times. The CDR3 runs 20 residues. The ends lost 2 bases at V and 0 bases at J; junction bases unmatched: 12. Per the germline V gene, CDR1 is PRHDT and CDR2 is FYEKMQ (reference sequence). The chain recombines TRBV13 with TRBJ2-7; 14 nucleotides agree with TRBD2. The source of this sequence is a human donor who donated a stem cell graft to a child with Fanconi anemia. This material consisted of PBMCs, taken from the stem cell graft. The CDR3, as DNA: TGTGCCAGCAGCTTATCCCCCTGGACTAGCGGGGGGCCGAGCTCCTACGAGCAGTACTTC. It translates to CASSLSPWTSGGPSSYEQYF.